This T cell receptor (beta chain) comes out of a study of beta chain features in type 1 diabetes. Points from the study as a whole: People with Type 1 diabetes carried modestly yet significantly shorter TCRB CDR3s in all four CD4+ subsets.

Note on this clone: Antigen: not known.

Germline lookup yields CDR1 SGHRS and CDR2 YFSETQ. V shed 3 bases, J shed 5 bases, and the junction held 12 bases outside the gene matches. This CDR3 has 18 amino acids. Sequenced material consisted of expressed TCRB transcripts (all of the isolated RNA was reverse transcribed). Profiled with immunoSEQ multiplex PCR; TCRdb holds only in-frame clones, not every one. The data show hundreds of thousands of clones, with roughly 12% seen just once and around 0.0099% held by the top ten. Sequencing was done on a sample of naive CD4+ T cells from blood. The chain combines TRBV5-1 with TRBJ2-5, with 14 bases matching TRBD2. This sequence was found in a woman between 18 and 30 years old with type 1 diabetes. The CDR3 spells CASSSRTSGRRAGETQYF. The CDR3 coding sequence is TGCGCCAGCAGCTCCCGGACTAGCGGGAGGCGAGCGGGGGAGACCCAGTACTTC.